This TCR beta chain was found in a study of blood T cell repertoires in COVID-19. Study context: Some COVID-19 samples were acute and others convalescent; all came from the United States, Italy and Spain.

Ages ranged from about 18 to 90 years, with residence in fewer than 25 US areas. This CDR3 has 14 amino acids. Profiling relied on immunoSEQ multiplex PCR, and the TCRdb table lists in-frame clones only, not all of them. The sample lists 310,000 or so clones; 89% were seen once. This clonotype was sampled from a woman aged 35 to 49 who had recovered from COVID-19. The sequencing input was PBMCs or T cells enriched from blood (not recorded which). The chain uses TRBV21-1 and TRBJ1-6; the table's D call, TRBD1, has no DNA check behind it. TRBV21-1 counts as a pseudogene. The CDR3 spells CASSKDRGTSPLHF. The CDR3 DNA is TGTGCCAGCAGCAAAGACAGGGGGACTTCACCCCTCCACTTT.